The 8 T cell receptor beta chains given below trace back to one sample, sequenced in a study of T-cell reconstitution after alpha-beta-depleted transplantation in children. Preparation of the TCRbeta library involved a method that used unique molecular identifiers. In TCRdb, the PCR reads were re-called with MiXCR into one record per CDR3 protein. This table holds about 440,000 distinct CDR3 sequences, over 40% found once. The sample in question was PBMCs, obtained before TCRalphabeta/CD19-depleted stem cell transplant. These receptors were taken from a girl aged 2 to 9 with aplastic anemia, due to receive a stem cell transplant.

This chain connects TRBV5-1 to TRBJ2-7; 10 bases line up with TRBD1. The germline CDR1 and CDR2 sequences are SGHRS and YFSETQ. Trimming at V came to 6 bases and at J to 4 bases, leaving 7 bases not matched to a gene. This CDR3 is built from 14 residues. CDR3 nucleotides: TGCGCCAGCAAGGCCGGGACAGGGGAATACGAGCAGTACTTC. Protein product: CASKAGTGEYEQYF.

This clonotype occurred a few times. The V gene is TRBV28, the J gene TRBJ2-3; unclear D gene. From germline, CDR1 is MDHEN and CDR2 SYDVKM. Deletions cut 6 bases from V and 2 bases from J, with 6 bases between. The CDR3 has 12 residues. The CDR3 loop is CASRTFTDTQYF. DNA of the CDR3: TGTGCCAGCAGGACATTCACAGATACGCAGTATTTT.

This sequence joins TRBV19 and TRBJ1-5, with D hard to call. This CDR3 is built from 15 residues. Trimming took 3 bases from V and 4 from J, leaving 13 bases between them. From germline, CDR1 is LNHDA and CDR2 SQIVND (reference sequence). The CDR3 loop reads CASSMAEDRNQPQHF. The CDR3 DNA follows: TGTGCCAGTAGTATGGCGGAAGATCGGAATCAGCCCCAGCATTTT.

This clonotype was recorded many times. This sequence joins TRBV29-1 and TRBJ2-5; 10 nucleotides align to TRBD1. The CDR3 has 13 residues. With 7 bases clipped from V and 4 bases from J, the junction kept 6 bases outside the gene matches. Germline values: CDR1 SQVTM, CDR2 ANQGSEA. CDR3 sequence reads: CSGKGQGRETQYF. CDR3 bases: TGCAGCGGGAAGGGACAGGGGAGAGAGACCCAGTACTTC.

This clonotype was detected many times. V and J are TRBV2 and TRBJ2-7; D unresolved. V gave up 8 bases and J gave up 7 bases, with 6 bases separating them. The CDR3 runs to 9 residues. Germline V CDR1 and CDR2: SNHLY, FYNNEI. CDR3 DNA sequence: TGTGCCAGCGGAAGGGAGCAGTACTTC. Translated, it gives CASGREQYF.

CDR3 in amino acids: CASSLAQGAYEQYF. The CDR3, as DNA: TGCGCCAGCAGCTTGGCACAGGGGGCTTACGAGCAGTACTTC. This chain joins TRBV5-1 and TRBJ2-7, with 9 positions matching TRBD1. Trimming took 0 bases from V and 4 from J; bases not matched to a gene: 2. Per the germline V gene, CDR1 is SGHRS and CDR2 is YFSETQ. CDR3 size: 14 residues.

This clonotype came up a few times. V is TRBV20-1 and J is TRBJ1-1; no firm D call. The CDR3 has 10 amino acids. Deletions cut 3 bases from V and 8 bases from J, with 7 bases between. Germline-derived CDR1 and CDR2 are DFQATT and SNEGSKA (reference sequence). The CDR3 region is CSARALEAFF. In DNA, the CDR3 is TGCAGTGCTAGGGCGCTGGAAGCTTTCTTT.

The chain employs TRBV6-2 or TRBV6-3 and TRBJ1-2; a possible D gene is TRBD1 (6 bases). The CDR3 runs to 15 residues. CDR1 and CDR2 (germline): MNHEY, SVGEGT. Trimming cost V 2 bases and J 2 bases, with 12 bases left between them. In DNA, the CDR3 is TGTGCCAGCAGTTACGCCCGGACAGCAAACTATGGCTACACCTTC. Protein product: CASSYARTANYGYTF.